The source of this T cell receptor beta chain is a study of OX40 agonist ivuxolimab in advanced cancers. Study details: Treatment of patients was with ivuxolimab, an agonistic anti-OX40 (CD134) antibody. Patients received intravenous ivuxolimab every 2 weeks at 0.01 to 10 mg/kg. Dose-escalation patients suffered from hepatocellular carcinoma, melanoma, renal cell or head and neck cancer.

Regarding the study as a whole: Individuals who were partial responders at 0.1-3.0 mg/kg had clonal expansion that ranked among the lowest.

Germline assignment: CDR1 GTSNPN and CDR2 SVGIG (reference sequence). V lost 5 bases, J lost 6 bases, and 4 bases lay in between. This CDR3 contains 10 residues. Assay: immunoSEQ multiplex PCR; the TCRdb copy retains only in-frame clones and omits some. Found here are around 120,000 clones, 80% to 90% of them singletons; the top ten hold around 0.55%. Regarding this clone: Its specificity is unknown.

Material: CD4+ or CD8+ T cells sorted from blood, obtained in a trial of the OX40 agonist ivuxolimab. This chain uses TRBV30 with TRBJ1-4; no definite D call. This TCR was sampled from an adult with an advanced solid tumor such as melanoma, head and neck, liver or kidney cancer. This CDR3 is CAWQHEKLFF. CDR3 sequence (DNA): TGTGCCTGGCAACATGAAAAACTGTTTTTT. Full variable domain (missing parts from reference TRBV30 and TRBJ1-4): SQTIHQWPATLVQPVGSPLSLECTVEGTSNPNLYWYRQAAGRGLQLLFYSVGIGQISSEVPQNLSASRPQDRQFILSSKKLLLSDSGFYLCAWQHEKLFFGSGTQLSVL.